Reported below is one T cell receptor (beta chain). Reverse transcription of about 0.45 to 1 ug RNA was carried out with random hexamers. TCRdb reanalysed the immunoSEQ multiplex PCR reads using MiXCR and keeps one entry per CDR3 protein. The table lists roughly 80,000 distinct CDR3 sequences, approximately 95% of them singletons. The source of the sample is a study of CD8 T cells in Susac syndrome. The source of this sequence is a human donor with Susac syndrome. Sequenced: CD8+ T cells from PBMCs.

The CDR3 loop reads CASSPEGRNYGYTF. CDR3 DNA sequence: TGCGCCAGCAGCCCGGAAGGCCGAAACTATGGCTACACCTTC. The chain couples TRBV5-1 to TRBJ1-2, with D unclear. The length of the CDR3 is 14 residues. Trimming stripped 4 bases from V and 2 bases from J, with 12 bases between. CDR1 and CDR2 from the germline V gene are SGHRS and YFSETQ.